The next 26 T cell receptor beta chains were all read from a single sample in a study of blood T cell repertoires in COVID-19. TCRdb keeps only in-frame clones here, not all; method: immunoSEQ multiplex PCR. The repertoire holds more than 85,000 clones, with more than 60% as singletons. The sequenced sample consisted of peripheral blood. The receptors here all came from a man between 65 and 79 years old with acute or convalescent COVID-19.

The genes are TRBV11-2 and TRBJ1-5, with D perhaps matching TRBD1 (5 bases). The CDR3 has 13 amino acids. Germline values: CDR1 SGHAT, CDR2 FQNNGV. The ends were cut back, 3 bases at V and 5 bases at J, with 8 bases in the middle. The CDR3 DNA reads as TGTGCCAGCAGCTTCGTAGGGGATCAGCCCCAGCATTTT. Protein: CASSFVGDQPQHF.

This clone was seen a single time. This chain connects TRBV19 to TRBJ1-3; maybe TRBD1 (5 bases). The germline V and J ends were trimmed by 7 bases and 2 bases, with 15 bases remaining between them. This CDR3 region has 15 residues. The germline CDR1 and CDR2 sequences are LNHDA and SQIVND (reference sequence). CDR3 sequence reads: CASKVGGGPGNTIYF. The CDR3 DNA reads TGTGCCAGTAAGGTCGGCGGGGGTCCTGGAAACACCATATATTTT.

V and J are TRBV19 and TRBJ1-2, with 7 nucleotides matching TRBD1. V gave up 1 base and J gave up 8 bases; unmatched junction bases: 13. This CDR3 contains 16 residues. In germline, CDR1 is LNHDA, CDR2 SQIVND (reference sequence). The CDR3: CASSIGPTGNGGGYTF. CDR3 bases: TGTGCCAGTAGTATAGGCCCGACAGGGAACGGAGGAGGCTACACCTTC. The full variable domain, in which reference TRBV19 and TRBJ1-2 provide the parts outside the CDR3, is DGGITQSPKYLFRKEGQNVTLSCEQNLNHDAMYWYRQDPGQGLRLIYYSQIVNDFQKGDIAEGYSVSREKKESFPLTVTSAQKNPTAFYLCASSIGPTGNGGGYTFGSGTRLTVV.

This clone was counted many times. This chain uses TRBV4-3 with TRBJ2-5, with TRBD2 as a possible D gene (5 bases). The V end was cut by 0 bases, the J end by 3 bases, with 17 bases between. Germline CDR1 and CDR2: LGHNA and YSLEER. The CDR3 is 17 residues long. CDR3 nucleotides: TGCGCCAGCAGCCAAGATGGTCGGGGATTTGGGGAAGAGACCCAGTACTTC. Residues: CASSQDGRGFGEETQYF.

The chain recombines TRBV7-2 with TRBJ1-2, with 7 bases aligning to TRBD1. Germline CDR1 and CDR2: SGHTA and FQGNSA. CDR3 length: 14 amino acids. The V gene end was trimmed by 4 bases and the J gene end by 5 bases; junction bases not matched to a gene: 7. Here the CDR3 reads CASSSAGGPYGYTF. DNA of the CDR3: TGTGCCAGCAGCTCCGCAGGGGGACCATATGGCTACACCTTC.

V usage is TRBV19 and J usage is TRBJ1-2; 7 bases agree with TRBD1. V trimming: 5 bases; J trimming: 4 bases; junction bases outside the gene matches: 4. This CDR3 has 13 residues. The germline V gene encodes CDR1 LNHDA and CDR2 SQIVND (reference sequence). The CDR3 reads CASSREGAYGYTF. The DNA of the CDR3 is TGTGCCAGTAGTCGAGAGGGGGCCTATGGCTACACCTTC.

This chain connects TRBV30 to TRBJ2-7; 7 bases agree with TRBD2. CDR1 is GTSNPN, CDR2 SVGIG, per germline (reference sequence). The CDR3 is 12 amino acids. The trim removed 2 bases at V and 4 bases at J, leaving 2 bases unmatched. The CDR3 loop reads CAWSFSGYEQYF. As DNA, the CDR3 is TGTGCCTGGAGTTTTAGCGGGTACGAGCAGTACTTC. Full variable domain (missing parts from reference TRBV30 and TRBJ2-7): SQTIHQWPATLVQPVGSPLSLECTVEGTSNPNLYWYRQAAGRGLQLLFYSVGIGQISSEVPQNLSASRPQDRQFILSSKKLLLSDSGFYLCAWSFSGYEQYFGPGTRLTVT.

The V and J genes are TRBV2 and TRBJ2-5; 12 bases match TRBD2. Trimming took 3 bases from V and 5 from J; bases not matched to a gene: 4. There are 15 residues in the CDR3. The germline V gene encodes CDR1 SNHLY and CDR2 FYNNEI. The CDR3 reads CASSDLAGGSETQYF. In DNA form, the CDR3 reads TGTGCCAGCAGTGATCTAGCGGGAGGGTCGGAGACCCAGTACTTC.

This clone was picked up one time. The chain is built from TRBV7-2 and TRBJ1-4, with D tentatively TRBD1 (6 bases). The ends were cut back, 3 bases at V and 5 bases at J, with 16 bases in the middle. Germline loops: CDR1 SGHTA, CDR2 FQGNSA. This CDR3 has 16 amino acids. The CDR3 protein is CASSFGLNRVNEKLFF. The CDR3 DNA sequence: TGTGCCAGCAGCTTTGGCCTTAACAGGGTAAATGAAAAACTGTTTTTT.

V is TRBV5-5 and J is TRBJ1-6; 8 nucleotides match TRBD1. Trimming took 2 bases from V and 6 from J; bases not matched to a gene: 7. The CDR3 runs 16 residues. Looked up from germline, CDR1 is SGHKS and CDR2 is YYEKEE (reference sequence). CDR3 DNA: TGTGCCAGCAGCTTTCCGTCAGGGGGCACTAATTCACCCCTCCACTTT. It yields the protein CASSFPSGGTNSPLHF.

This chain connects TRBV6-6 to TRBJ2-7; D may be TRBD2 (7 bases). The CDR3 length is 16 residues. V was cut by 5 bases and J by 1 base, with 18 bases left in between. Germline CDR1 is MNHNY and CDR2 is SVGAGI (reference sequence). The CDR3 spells CASSRGGDYLSYEQYF. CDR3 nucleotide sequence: TGTGCCAGCAGTCGAGGGGGGGACTACCTTTCCTACGAGCAGTACTTC.

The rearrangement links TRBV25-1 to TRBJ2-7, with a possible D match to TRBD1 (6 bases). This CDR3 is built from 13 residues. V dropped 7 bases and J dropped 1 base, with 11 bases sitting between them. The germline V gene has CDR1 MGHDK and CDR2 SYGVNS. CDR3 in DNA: TGTGCCAGCATCAGAGGGGGTTCCTACGAGCAGTACTTC. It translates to CASIRGGSYEQYF.

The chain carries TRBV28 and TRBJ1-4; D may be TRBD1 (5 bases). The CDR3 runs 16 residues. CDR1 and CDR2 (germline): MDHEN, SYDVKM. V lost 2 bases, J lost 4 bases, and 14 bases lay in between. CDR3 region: CASSLGGALGNEKLFF. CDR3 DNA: TGTGCCAGCAGTTTAGGAGGGGCGCTTGGTAATGAAAAACTGTTTTTT.

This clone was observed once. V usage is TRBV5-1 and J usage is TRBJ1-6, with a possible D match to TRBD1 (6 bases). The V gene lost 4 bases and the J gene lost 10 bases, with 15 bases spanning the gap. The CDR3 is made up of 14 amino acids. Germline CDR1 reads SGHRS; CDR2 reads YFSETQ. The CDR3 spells CASSEQGNSSPLHF. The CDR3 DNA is TGCGCCAGCAGCGAACAGGGTAACTCCTCACCCCTCCACTTT.

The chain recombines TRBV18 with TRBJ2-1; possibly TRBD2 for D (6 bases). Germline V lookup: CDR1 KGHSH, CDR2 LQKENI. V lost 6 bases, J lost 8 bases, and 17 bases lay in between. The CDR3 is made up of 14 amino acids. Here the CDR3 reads CASSVSGVGDEQFF. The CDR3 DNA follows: TGTGCCAGCTCCGTTTCGGGAGTTGGGGATGAGCAGTTCTTC.

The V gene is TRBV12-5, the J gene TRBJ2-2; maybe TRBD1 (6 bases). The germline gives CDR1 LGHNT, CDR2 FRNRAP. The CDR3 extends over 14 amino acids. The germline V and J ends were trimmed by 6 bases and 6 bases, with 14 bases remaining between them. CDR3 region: CASGTFTGSGELFF. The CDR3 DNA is TGTGCTAGTGGCACCTTTACAGGGTCCGGGGAGCTGTTTTTT. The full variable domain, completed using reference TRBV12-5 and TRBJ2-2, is DARVTQTPRHKVTEMGQEVTMRCQPILGHNTVFWYRQTMMQGLELLAYFRNRAPLDDSGMPKDRFSAEMPDATLATLKIQPSEPRDSAVYFCASGTFTGSGELFFGEGSRLTVL.

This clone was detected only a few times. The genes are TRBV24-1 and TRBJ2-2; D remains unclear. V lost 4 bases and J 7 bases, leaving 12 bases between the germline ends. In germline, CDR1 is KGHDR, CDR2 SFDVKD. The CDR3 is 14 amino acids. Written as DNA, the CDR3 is TGTGCCACCAGTGACCCCCGCGGCGGCGGGGAGCTGTTTTTT. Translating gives CATSDPRGGGELFF.

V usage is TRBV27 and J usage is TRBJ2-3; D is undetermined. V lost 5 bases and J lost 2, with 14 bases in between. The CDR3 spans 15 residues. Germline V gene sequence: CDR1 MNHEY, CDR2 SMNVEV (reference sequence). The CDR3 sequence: CASSPDGLNTDTQYF. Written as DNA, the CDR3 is TGTGCCAGCAGTCCCGACGGGTTGAACACAGATACGCAGTATTTT.

The DNA of the CDR3 is TGTGCCAGCAGCCCCCGAGTGGGGGCCAACGTCCTGACTTTC. The encoded protein is CASSPRVGANVLTF. The chain uses TRBV11-3 and TRBJ2-6; D is unclear. The CDR3 loop spans 14 amino acids. Trimming shortened V by 5 bases and J by 4 bases, and 9 bases separated the two germline ends. The germline V gene has CDR1 SGHNT and CDR2 YENEEA.

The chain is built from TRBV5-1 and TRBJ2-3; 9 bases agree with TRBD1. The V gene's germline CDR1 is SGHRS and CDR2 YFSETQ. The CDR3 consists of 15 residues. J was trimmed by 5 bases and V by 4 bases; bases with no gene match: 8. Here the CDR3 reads CASSDTGGAGDTQYF. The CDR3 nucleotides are TGCGCCAGCAGCGACACAGGGGGCGCAGGAGATACGCAGTATTTT.

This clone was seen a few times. The CDR3 DNA follows: TGTGCCAGCAGCTCGGGGGGTGACAATGAGCAGTTCTTC. Protein: CASSSGGDNEQFF. The chain recombines TRBV5-4 with TRBJ2-1; TRBD2 aligns across 7 bases. The germline V gene encodes CDR1 SGHNT and CDR2 YYREEE (reference sequence). The CDR3 runs 13 residues. With V trimmed by 3 bases and J by 5 bases, 2 bases remained unmatched.

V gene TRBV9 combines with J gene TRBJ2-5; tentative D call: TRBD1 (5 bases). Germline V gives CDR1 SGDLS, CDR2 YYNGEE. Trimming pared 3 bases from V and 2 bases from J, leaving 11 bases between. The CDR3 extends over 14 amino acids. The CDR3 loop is CASSARTRQETQYF. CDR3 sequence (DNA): TGTGCCAGCAGCGCCCGGACAAGGCAAGAGACCCAGTACTTC.

CDR3 in amino acids: CSVVRTNSGNTIYF. The CDR3 nucleotides are TGCAGCGTTGTCAGGACAAACTCTGGAAACACCATATATTTT. V usage is TRBV29-1 and J usage is TRBJ1-3; D is possibly TRBD1 (5 bases). The CDR3 consists of 14 residues. The germline V gene has CDR1 SQVTM and CDR2 ANQGSEA. The germline V and J ends were trimmed by 4 bases and 0 bases, with 10 bases remaining between them.

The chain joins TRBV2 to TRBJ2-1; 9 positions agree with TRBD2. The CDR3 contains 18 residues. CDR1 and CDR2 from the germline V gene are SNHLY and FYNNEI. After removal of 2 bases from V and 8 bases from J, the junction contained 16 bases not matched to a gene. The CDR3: CASSELPYLAGHPHEQFF. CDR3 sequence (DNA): TGTGCCAGCAGTGAACTCCCTTACCTAGCGGGACATCCTCATGAGCAGTTCTTC.

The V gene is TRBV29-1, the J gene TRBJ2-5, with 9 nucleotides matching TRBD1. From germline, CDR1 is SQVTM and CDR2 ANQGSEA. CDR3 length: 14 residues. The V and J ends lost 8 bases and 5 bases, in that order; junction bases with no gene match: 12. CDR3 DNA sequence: TGCAGCACAGGGGGCCCAGCGGGTGGGGAGACCCAGTACTTC. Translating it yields CSTGGPAGGETQYF.

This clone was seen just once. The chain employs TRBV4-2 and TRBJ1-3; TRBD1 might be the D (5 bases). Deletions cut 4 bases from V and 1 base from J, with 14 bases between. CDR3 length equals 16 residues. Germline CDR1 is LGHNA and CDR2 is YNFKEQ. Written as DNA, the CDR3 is TGTGCCAGCAGCCCAGGCAGGGTGGCTTCTGGAAACACCATATATTTT. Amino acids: CASSPGRVASGNTIYF.